Shown below are 25 T cell receptor beta chains from a single sample sequenced in a study of identical twins. TCRdb ran MiXCR on the 5' RACE reads and lists one entry per CDR3 protein. The data hold hundreds of thousands of distinct CDR3 sequences, with 7% to 7.5% observed a single time. These data also featured in a second study, about yellow fever vaccine responses in identical twins.

The sample consisted of PBMCs. These receptors were collected from a woman aged 18-29 years in good health.

This clonotype has just a few counts. The chain carries TRBV7-8 and TRBJ2-7, with D perhaps TRBD2 (5 bases). CDR3 size: 13 residues. Between the trimmed V and J ends, which lost 1 base and 11 bases, there was a span of 15 bases. Germline CDR1 and CDR2: SGHVS and FQNEAQ. The chain's CDR3 is CASSLGFGELKYF. CDR3 coding DNA: TGTGCCAGCAGCTTAGGTTTCGGGGAGTTGAAGTACTTC.

The sample holds a few counts of this clonotype. The chain links TRBV6-5 to TRBJ2-7; 11 bases line up with TRBD2. There are 17 residues in the CDR3. In germline, CDR1 is MNHEY, CDR2 SVGAGI. The V gene end was trimmed by 3 bases and the J gene end by 0 bases; junction bases not matched to a gene: 7. The CDR3 sequence: CASSYGSSGRSSYEQYF. DNA of the CDR3: TGTGCCAGCAGTTATGGTTCTAGCGGGAGGAGCTCCTACGAGCAGTACTTC.

At least ten counts were recorded for this clonotype. The gene calls are TRBV9 and TRBJ2-7; tentative D call: TRBD2 (5 bases). Looked up from germline, CDR1 is SGDLS and CDR2 is YYNGEE. The V end lost 0 bases, the J end lost 4 bases, and 14 bases lay between the germline ends. This CDR3 spans 15 amino acids. CDR3: CASSVDSGSPYEQYF. The CDR3 DNA sequence: TGTGCCAGCAGCGTAGATTCGGGATCCCCGTACGAGCAGTACTTC.

The table lists this clonotype with a few counts. This chain links TRBV29-1 with TRBJ2-1; TRBD2 agrees at 11 bases. V shed 0 bases and J 5 bases; nucleotides not matched to a gene: 0. Germline V gives CDR1 SQVTM, CDR2 ANQGSEA. The CDR3 runs to 14 residues. Here the CDR3 reads CSVEEGLADNEQFF. Written as DNA, the CDR3 is TGCAGCGTTGAAGAGGGACTAGCGGACAATGAGCAGTTCTTC.

This clonotype appeared many times. The chain links TRBV29-1 to TRBJ2-1; 7 positions match TRBD2. The ends lost 2 bases at V and 6 bases at J; junction bases unmatched: 10. The CDR3 consists of 15 residues. Germline V gives CDR1 SQVTM, CDR2 ANQGSEA. In nucleotides, the CDR3 is TGCAGCGTTGAAAGGTTGGCGGGGGAGGGCAATGAGCAGTTCTTC. Encoded protein: CSVERLAGEGNEQFF.

This clonotype was seen more than once but under ten times. This sequence joins TRBV29-1 and TRBJ2-7, with D maybe TRBD2 (7 bases). The V and J ends lost 0 bases and 7 bases respectively, with 13 bases between them. Germline V lookup: CDR1 SQVTM, CDR2 ANQGSEA. The CDR3 sequence is 13 residues long. The CDR3 is CSVEDPGGPEQYF. For the CDR3, the DNA is TGCAGCGTTGAAGATCCCGGGGGGCCTGAGCAGTACTTC.

This clonotype was counted at least ten times. The chain links TRBV11-2 to TRBJ2-1, with TRBD1 matching 9 bases. This CDR3 region has 15 residues. V gave up 4 bases and J gave up 7 bases; unmatched junction bases: 8. The germline CDR1 and CDR2 sequences are SGHAT and FQNNGV. CDR3 sequence reads: CASSSLEGQGNEQFF. CDR3 bases: TGTGCCAGCAGCTCCCTCGAAGGACAGGGGAATGAGCAGTTCTTC.

This clonotype has just a few counts. The V call is TRBV5-8, the J call TRBJ1-5; D not resolved. Looked up from germline, CDR1 is SGHTS and CDR2 is YDEGEE. The CDR3 runs to 15 residues. The V gene lost 3 bases and the J gene lost 2 bases, with 12 bases spanning the gap. The DNA of the CDR3 is TGTGCCAGCAGCTCCGCAGCTCGCGGCAATCAGCCCCAGCATTTT. This gives the protein CASSSAARGNQPQHF.

Only a few counts were recorded for this clonotype. V gene TRBV5-1 combines with J gene TRBJ2-3; D gene ambiguous. The CDR3 covers 14 residues. V was trimmed by 4 bases and J by 0 bases, leaving 9 bases between them. CDR1 and CDR2 from the germline V gene are SGHRS and YFSETQ. CDR3 sequence: CASSLTVSTDTQYF. The CDR3 DNA reads TGCGCCAGCAGCCTTACAGTTAGCACAGATACGCAGTATTTT.

The chain carries TRBV6-5 and TRBJ2-6; no firm D call. The CDR3 runs to 15 residues. Trimming took 4 bases from V and 4 from J, leaving 11 bases between them. Germline loops: CDR1 MNHEY, CDR2 SVGAGI. CDR3 sequence (DNA): TGTGCCAGCAGTTCCGAGCAGGCCGGGGCCAACGTCCTGACTTTC. This translates into CASSSEQAGANVLTF.

This clonotype was counted only a few times. The chain is built from TRBV29-1 and TRBJ2-7; D may match TRBD1 or TRBD2 (5 bases each). The CDR3 is 11 amino acids. V was trimmed by 5 bases and J by 6 bases, leaving 11 bases between them. The germline V gene has CDR1 SQVTM and CDR2 ANQGSEA. CDR3 DNA sequence: TGCAGCGTTCGGGAAGGGGTCGAGCAGTACGTC. This sequence encodes CSVREGVEQYV.

This sequence joins TRBV7-6 and TRBJ2-7, with D possibly matching TRBD1 (6 bases). Deletions cut 5 bases from V and 6 bases from J, with 20 bases between. The V gene's germline CDR1 is SGHVS and CDR2 FNYEAQ. The CDR3 runs 15 residues. In DNA, the CDR3 is TGTGCCAGCAGCGGATACAGGGTTAGGAGAGGCGAGCAGTACTTC. It codes for CASSGYRVRRGEQYF.

The chain recombines TRBV5-6 with TRBJ1-5; possibly TRBD1 for D (5 bases). Trimming pared 3 bases from V and 0 bases from J, leaving 10 bases between. The CDR3 consists of 15 residues. Germline CDR1 is SGHDT and CDR2 is YYEEEE. The CDR3 sequence is CASSWGLNSNQPQHF. Here the CDR3 DNA reads TGTGCCAGCAGCTGGGGACTTAATAGCAATCAGCCCCAGCATTTT. Combining the CDR3 with reference TRBV5-6 and TRBJ1-5 gives the whole variable domain DAGVTQSPTHLIKTRGQQVTLRCSPKSGHDTVSWYQQALGQGPQFIFQYYEEEERQRGNFPDRFSGHQFPNYSSELNVNALLLGDSALYLCASSWGLNSNQPQHFGDGTRLSIL.

This clonotype was recorded at least ten times. The chain employs TRBV14 and TRBJ2-1; the D is unclear. CDR3 size: 14 residues. CDR1 is SGHDN and CDR2 is FVKESK in the germline V gene. V lost 1 base and J lost 5, with 9 bases in between. The CDR3 loop is CASSQGYEDNEQFF. The CDR3 DNA reads as TGTGCCAGCAGCCAAGGGTATGAAGACAATGAGCAGTTCTTC.

The gene calls are TRBV28 and TRBJ1-1, with a tentative D call TRBD1 (6 bases). The germline V gene encodes CDR1 MDHEN and CDR2 SYDVKM. The V gene lost 6 bases and the J gene lost 5 bases, with 13 bases spanning the gap. The CDR3 runs to 13 residues. DNA of the CDR3: TGTGCCAGCAGGCGAAGAGGGGGGACTGAAGCTTTCTTT. Protein: CASRRRGGTEAFF.

There are a few counts of this clonotype. V usage is TRBV5-1 and J usage is TRBJ2-3; D not certain. V was shortened by 0 bases and J by 2 bases, with 10 bases between the two germline ends. This CDR3 spans 15 amino acids. CDR1 is SGHRS, CDR2 YFSETQ, per germline. In DNA form, the CDR3 reads TGCGCCAGCAGCTTGGTTTCCGCCCCCACAGATACGCAGTATTTT. Protein: CASSLVSAPTDTQYF.

V and J are TRBV5-1 and TRBJ2-5, with 7 bases matching TRBD1. This CDR3 spans 15 amino acids. Looked up from germline, CDR1 is SGHRS and CDR2 is YFSETQ. The V and J ends lost 4 bases and 5 bases, in that order; junction bases with no gene match: 11. The chain's CDR3 is CASSPLGQTTETQYF. The CDR3 DNA reads TGCGCCAGCAGCCCCCTGGGACAGACGACGGAGACCCAGTACTTC.

The table lists this clonotype with a few counts. This chain links TRBV7-9 with TRBJ1-1, with D possibly matching TRBD1 (5 bases). Trimming removed 9 bases from V and 6 bases from J, with 29 bases in between. CDR1 and CDR2 from the germline V gene are SEHNR and FQNEAQ (reference sequence). The CDR3 loop spans 17 amino acids. CDR3 in amino acids: CARGPLRPGDDISEAFF. The CDR3 DNA follows: TGTGCCAGAGGACCTTTACGCCCGGGGGACGATATATCTGAAGCTTTCTTT.

There are a few counts of this clonotype. V usage is TRBV28 and J usage is TRBJ1-6; TRBD1 is a possible D gene (5 bases). The CDR3 runs to 15 residues. The germline V gene has CDR1 MDHEN and CDR2 SYDVKM. The V end lost 10 bases, the J end lost 9 bases, and 22 bases lay between the germline ends. The CDR3 protein is CATARAGYRGSPLHF. As DNA, the CDR3 is TGTGCCACCGCCAGGGCAGGGTATCGTGGTTCACCCCTCCACTTT.

This clonotype has a handful of counts. The rearrangement joins TRBV20-1 to TRBJ2-6; possible D gene TRBD1, 5 bases. V shed 3 bases and J shed 0 bases, with 15 bases lying between them. CDR1 is DFQATT, CDR2 SNEGSKA, per germline (reference sequence). This CDR3 spans 17 amino acids. The CDR3 DNA follows: TGCAGTGCTAGCCCCGGACAAATGGGCTCTGGGGCCAACGTCCTGACTTTC. Encoded protein: CSASPGQMGSGANVLTF.

This clonotype has only a few counts. The chain employs TRBV15 and TRBJ2-4; TRBD2 matches 15 bases. J lost 1 base, V lost 3 bases, and 10 bases had no gene match. The CDR3 is 20 residues long. Germline V lookup: CDR1 LNHNV, CDR2 YYDKDF (reference sequence). CDR3 residues: CATSSLTGLAGGMAKNIQYF. In DNA form, the CDR3 reads TGTGCCACCAGCAGCCTCACGGGACTAGCGGGAGGTATGGCCAAAAACATTCAGTACTTC.

This chain uses TRBV7-6 with TRBJ2-1, with TRBD2 matching over 14 bases. The germline CDR1 and CDR2 sequences are SGHVS and FNYEAQ. J gave up 8 bases and V 3 bases, and 9 bases lay outside the gene matches. The CDR3 covers 17 residues. CDR3 DNA: TGTGCCAGCAGCTTCGGACTAGCGGGGGGTGAGTTCCATGAGCAGTTCTTC. This sequence encodes CASSFGLAGGEFHEQFF.

This clonotype was counted many times. The J gene is TRBJ1-2, the V gene TRBV6-1; 10 bases match TRBD1. The CDR3 consists of 16 residues. The V gene's germline CDR1 is MNHNS and CDR2 SASEGT. Trimming cost V 6 bases and J 0 bases; bases outside gene matches: 7. CDR3 amino acids: CASRLRQGATNYGYTF. The CDR3 DNA reads as TGTGCCAGCAGACTCCGACAGGGGGCTACTAACTATGGCTACACCTTC.

V is TRBV27 and J is TRBJ2-1; weak D call: TRBD2 (7 bases). This CDR3 is built from 14 residues. The ends were cut back, 4 bases at V and 7 bases at J, with 14 bases in the middle. Germline assignment: CDR1 MNHEY and CDR2 SMNVEV (reference sequence). CDR3 DNA sequence: TGTGCCAGCAGTTACGGGGGGCCGCATAATGAGCAGTTCTTC. This codes for CASSYGGPHNEQFF.

This clonotype was found many times. The J gene is TRBJ1-5, the V gene TRBV25-1, with D maybe TRBD1 (5 bases). V shed 3 bases and J shed 3 bases, with 9 bases lying between them. The CDR3 spans 14 residues. Germline V gives CDR1 MGHDK, CDR2 SYGVNS. Here the CDR3 reads CASSEGENNQPQHF. The CDR3 bases are TGTGCCAGCAGTGAGGGGGAAAACAATCAGCCCCAGCATTTT.